This TCR beta chain was captured in a study of vaccination effects on CD4 cells after COVID-19. Study details: Both of the two convalescent patients gave a sample, one 16 days and one a week before vaccination. Study observations and caveats: Marked clonal contraction was seen in infection- and vaccine-induced clones late after vaccination.

Within the ViraFEST assay, antigen-specific CD4+ T cells underwent expansion with viral peptide pools prior to sequencing. Following a roughly 9-day culture, CD4+ T cells were purified. SARS-CoV-2 infected the person between March and December 2020, as confirmed by PCR. Peptides at about 10 ug/ml and IL-2 at around 9.3 IU/ml were added to two million PBMC per well. It was on days 3 and 7 that half the medium was replaced with IL-2 medium. Here immunoSEQ multiplex PCR was the method, and the copy in TCRdb shows in-frame clones only, minus some. The repertoire holds about 20,000 clones, approximately 74% seen once, with around a sixth in the top ten. About this clone: Its antigen is still unknown.

Losses at the gene ends were 4 bases for V and 5 bases for J; bases not matched to a gene: 7. This CDR3 comprises 15 residues. Germline values: CDR1 MDHEN, CDR2 SYDVKM. This TCR came from a human donor who had a prior SARS-CoV-2 infection. V gene TRBV28 combines with J gene TRBJ2-7; TRBD2 aligns across 11 bases. This specimen was CD4+ T cells from PBMCs cultured with SARS-CoV-2 spike peptides, taken before COVID-19 vaccination. The CDR3 region has the DNA TGTGCCAGCAGTTCACCCTTTAGCGGGAGGGACGAGCAGTACTTC. Translating it yields CASSSPFSGRDEQYF.